Listed here are 6 T cell receptor beta chains from one sample, sequenced in a study of blood T cell repertoires in COVID-19. The method was immunoSEQ multiplex PCR; TCRdb's version includes in-frame clones alone and lacks a portion of them. The sample lists about 240,000 clones, around 90% occurring once. The sequencing sample was made of peripheral blood. The origin of the receptors is a woman aged 70-85 years with active or convalescent COVID-19.

This clone was seen a handful of times. The rearrangement joins TRBV2 to TRBJ1-5; D gene uncertain. The CDR3 has 12 residues. In germline, CDR1 is SNHLY, CDR2 FYNNEI. With 6 bases removed from V and 10 bases from J, the gap between germline ends came to 13 bases. The CDR3 DNA sequence: TGTGCCAGCAGGGCAGGCCCCAGCCCCCAGCATTTT. Translating gives CASRAGPSPQHF.

The genes are TRBV18 and TRBJ2-1; the D gene is possibly TRBD2 (7 bases). V lost 0 bases and J 4 bases, leaving 13 bases between the germline ends. Germline assignment: CDR1 KGHSH and CDR2 LQKENI. This CDR3 is built from 16 residues. The CDR3 bases are TGTGCCAGCTCACCACCATTCGGGGGGCTTTACAATGAGCAGTTCTTC. The encoded protein is CASSPPFGGLYNEQFF.

A single count supports this clone. The V gene is TRBV2, the J gene TRBJ2-3; 7 nucleotides align to TRBD2. Germline CDR1 SNHLY, CDR2 FYNNEI. The CDR3 runs 17 residues. V trimming: 6 bases; J trimming: 1 base; junction bases outside the gene matches: 13. The CDR3 sequence is CASSGTTSALGTDTQYF. The CDR3 DNA reads TGTGCCAGCAGCGGGACCACTAGCGCCCTCGGCACAGATACGCAGTATTTT.

The chain carries TRBV6-5 and TRBJ1-2, with D possibly matching TRBD1 (5 bases). Trimming stripped 6 bases from V and 8 bases from J, with 19 bases between. The CDR3 length is 14 residues. Per germline, CDR1 MNHEY and CDR2 SVGAGI. As DNA, the CDR3 is TGTGCCAGCAGCCAACACGGGGGGGTCAAAGGCTACACCTTC. This gives the protein CASSQHGGVKGYTF.

The gene calls are TRBV7-2 and TRBJ2-5, with TRBD2 matching over 8 bases. V trimming: 2 bases; J trimming: 4 bases; junction bases outside the gene matches: 6. The germline gives CDR1 SGHTA, CDR2 FQGNSA. This CDR3 has 15 residues. CDR3 amino acids: CASSLFGTRGETQYF. CDR3 sequence (DNA): TGTGCCAGCAGCTTATTCGGGACTAGGGGAGAGACCCAGTACTTC.

This chain uses TRBV7-9 with TRBJ1-2; D is undetermined. The V end was cut by 3 bases, the J end by 1 base, with 12 bases between. Per germline, CDR1 SEHNR and CDR2 FQNEAQ (reference sequence). CDR3 length: 15 amino acids. The CDR3 protein is CASSFDLQINYGYTF. CDR3 DNA sequence: TGTGCCAGCAGCTTCGACCTACAGATTAACTATGGCTACACCTTC.